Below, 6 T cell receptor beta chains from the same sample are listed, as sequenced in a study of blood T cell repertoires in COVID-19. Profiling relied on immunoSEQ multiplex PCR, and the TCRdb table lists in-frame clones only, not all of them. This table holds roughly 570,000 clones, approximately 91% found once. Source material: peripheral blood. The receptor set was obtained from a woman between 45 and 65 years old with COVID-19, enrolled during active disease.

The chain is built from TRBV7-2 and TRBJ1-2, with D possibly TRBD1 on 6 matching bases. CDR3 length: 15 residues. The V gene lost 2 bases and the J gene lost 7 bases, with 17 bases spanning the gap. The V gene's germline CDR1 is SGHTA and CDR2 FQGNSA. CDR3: CASSLIRGTGGGYTF. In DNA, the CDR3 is TGTGCCAGCAGCTTAATCAGGGGAACTGGTGGTGGCTACACCTTC. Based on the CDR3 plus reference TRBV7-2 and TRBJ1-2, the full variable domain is GAGVSQSPSNKVTEKGKDVELRCDPISGHTALYWYRQSLGQGLEFLIYFQGNSAPDKSGLPSDRFSAERTGGSVSTLTIQRTQQEDSAVYLCASSLIRGTGGGYTFGSGTRLTVV.

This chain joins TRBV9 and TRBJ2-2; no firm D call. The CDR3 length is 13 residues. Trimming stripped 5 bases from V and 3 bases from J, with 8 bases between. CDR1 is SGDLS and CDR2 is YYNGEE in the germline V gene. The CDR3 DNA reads TGTGCCAGCAGAGGAAGCGACACCGGGGAGCTGTTTTTT. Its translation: CASRGSDTGELFF.

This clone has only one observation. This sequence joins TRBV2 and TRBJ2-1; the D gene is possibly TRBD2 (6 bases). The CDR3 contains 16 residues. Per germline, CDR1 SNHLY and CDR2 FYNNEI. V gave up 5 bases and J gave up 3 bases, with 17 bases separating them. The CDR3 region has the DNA TGTGCCAGCAGTCAAGAGGGTGCGGGGATCTACAATGAGCAGTTCTTC. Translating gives CASSQEGAGIYNEQFF.

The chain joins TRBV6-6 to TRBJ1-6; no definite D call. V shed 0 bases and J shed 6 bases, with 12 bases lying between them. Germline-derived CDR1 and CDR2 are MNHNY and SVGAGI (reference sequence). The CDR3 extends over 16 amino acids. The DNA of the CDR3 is TGTGCCAGCAGTTACTCGCTCCAGTCTCCTAATTCACCCCTCCACTTT. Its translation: CASSYSLQSPNSPLHF.

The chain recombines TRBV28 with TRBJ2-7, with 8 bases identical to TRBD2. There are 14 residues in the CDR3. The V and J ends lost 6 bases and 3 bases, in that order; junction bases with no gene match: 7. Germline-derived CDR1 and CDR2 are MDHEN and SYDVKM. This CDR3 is CASSPGGGGYEQYF. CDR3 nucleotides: TGTGCCAGCAGCCCGGGGGGGGGCGGCTACGAGCAGTACTTC.

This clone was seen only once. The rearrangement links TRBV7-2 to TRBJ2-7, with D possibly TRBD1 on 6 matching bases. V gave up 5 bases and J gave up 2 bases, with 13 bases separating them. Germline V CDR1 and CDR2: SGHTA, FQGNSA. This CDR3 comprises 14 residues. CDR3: CASSVQGPTYEQYF. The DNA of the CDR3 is TGTGCCAGCAGCGTACAGGGCCCTACCTACGAGCAGTACTTC.